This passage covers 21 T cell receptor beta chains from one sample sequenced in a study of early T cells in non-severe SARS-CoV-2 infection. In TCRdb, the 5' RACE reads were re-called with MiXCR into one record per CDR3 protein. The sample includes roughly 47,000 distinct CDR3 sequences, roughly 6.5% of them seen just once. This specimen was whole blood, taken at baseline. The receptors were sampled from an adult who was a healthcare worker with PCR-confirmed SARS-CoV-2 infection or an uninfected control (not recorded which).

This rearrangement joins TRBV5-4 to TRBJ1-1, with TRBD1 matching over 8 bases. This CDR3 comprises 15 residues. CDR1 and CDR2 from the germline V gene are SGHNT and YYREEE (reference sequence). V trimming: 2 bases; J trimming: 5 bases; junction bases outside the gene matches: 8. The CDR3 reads CASSLKAGGRTEAFF. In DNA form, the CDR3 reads TGTGCCAGCAGCTTAAAGGCAGGGGGCCGTACTGAAGCTTTCTTT.

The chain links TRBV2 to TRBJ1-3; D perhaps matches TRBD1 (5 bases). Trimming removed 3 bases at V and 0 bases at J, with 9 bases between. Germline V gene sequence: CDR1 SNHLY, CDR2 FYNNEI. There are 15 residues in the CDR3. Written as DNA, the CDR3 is TGTGCCAGCAGTGAGCAGGGCCACTCTGGAAACACCATATATTTT. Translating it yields CASSEQGHSGNTIYF.

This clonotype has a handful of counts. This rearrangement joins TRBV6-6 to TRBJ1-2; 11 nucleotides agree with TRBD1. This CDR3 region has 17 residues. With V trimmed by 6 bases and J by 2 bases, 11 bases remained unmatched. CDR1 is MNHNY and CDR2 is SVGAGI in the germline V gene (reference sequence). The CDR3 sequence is CASRGPGTGGDNYGYTF. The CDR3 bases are TGTGCCAGCAGAGGTCCCGGGACAGGGGGGGACAACTATGGCTACACCTTC.

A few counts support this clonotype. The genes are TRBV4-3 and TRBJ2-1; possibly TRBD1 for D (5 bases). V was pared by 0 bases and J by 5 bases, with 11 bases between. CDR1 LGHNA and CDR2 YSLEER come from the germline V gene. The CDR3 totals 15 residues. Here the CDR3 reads CASSQERVRDNEQFF. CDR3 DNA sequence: TGCGCCAGCAGCCAAGAAAGAGTCAGGGACAATGAGCAGTTCTTC.

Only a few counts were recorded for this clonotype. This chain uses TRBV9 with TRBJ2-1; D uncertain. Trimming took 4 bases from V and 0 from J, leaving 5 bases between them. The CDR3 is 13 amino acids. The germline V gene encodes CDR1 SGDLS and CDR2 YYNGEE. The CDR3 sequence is CASSSHSYNEQFF. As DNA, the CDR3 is TGTGCCAGCAGCAGCCACTCCTACAATGAGCAGTTCTTC.

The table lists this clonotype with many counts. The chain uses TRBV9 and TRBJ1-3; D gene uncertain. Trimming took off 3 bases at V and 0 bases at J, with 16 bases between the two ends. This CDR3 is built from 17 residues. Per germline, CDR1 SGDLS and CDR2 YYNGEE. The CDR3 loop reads CASSANLGGTSGNTIYF. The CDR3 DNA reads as TGTGCCAGCAGCGCGAATCTTGGTGGTACCTCTGGAAACACCATATATTTT.

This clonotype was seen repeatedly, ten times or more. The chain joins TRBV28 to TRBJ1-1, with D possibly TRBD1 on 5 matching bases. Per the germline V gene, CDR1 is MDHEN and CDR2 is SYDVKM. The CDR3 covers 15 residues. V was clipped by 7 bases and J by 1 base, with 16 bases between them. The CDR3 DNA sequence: TGTGCCAGCAAGTCCCCAGGGAGAAGGAACACTGAAGCTTTCTTT. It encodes CASKSPGRRNTEAFF.

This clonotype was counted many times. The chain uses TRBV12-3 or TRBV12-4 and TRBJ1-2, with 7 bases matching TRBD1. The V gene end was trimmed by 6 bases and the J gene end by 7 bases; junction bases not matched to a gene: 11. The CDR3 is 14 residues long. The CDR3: CASSFDRVVAGYTF. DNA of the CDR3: TGTGCCAGCAGCTTCGACAGGGTAGTAGCTGGCTACACCTTC.

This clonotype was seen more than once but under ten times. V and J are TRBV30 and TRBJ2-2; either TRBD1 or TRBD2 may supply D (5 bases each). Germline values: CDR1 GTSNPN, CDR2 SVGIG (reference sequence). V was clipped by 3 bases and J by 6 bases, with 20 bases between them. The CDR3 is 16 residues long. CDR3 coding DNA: TGTGCCTGGAGGACGGCAGGGAGTGGTAGGGCCGGGGAGCTGTTTTTT. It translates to CAWRTAGSGRAGELFF.

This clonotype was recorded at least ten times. The CDR3, as DNA: TGTGCCAGCTCACCGGGGTCACTCTATGGCTACACCTTC. It specifies CASSPGSLYGYTF. The chain has TRBV18 and TRBJ1-2, with D unclear. The ends were cut back, 3 bases at V and 4 bases at J, with 9 bases in the middle. The germline V gene encodes CDR1 KGHSH and CDR2 LQKENI. The CDR3 loop spans 13 amino acids.

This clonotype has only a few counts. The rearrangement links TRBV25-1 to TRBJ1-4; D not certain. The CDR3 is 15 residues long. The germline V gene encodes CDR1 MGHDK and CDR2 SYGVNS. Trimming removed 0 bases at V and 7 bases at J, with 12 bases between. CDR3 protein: CASSEYGSRSEKLFF. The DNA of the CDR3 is TGTGCCAGCAGTGAATATGGTTCCCGGAGTGAAAAACTGTTTTTT.

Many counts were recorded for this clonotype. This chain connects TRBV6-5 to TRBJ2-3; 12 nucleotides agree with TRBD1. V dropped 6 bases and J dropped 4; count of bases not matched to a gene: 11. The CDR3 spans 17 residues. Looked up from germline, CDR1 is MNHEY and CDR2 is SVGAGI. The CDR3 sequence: CASRSAVGQGAPDTQYF. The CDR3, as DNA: TGTGCCAGCAGGTCTGCGGTGGGACAGGGGGCACCAGATACGCAGTATTTT.

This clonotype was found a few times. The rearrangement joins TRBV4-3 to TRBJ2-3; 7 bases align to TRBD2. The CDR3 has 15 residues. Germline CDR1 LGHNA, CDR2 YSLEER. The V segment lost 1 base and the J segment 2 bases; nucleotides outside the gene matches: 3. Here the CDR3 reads CASSQVGGDTDTQYF. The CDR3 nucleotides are TGCGCCAGCAGCCAAGTGGGAGGGGACACAGATACGCAGTATTTT.

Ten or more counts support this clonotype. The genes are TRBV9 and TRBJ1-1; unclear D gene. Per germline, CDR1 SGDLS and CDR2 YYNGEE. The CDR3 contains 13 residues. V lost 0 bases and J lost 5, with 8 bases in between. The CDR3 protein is CASSVGQATEAFF. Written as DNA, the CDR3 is TGTGCCAGCAGCGTAGGTCAGGCGACTGAAGCTTTCTTT.

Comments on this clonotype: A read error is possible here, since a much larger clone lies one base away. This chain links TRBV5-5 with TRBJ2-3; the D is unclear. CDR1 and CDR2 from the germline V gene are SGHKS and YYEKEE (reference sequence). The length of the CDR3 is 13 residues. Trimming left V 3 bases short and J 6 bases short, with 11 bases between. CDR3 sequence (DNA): TGTGCCAGCAGCTCGGGTAATACGGATACGCAGTATTTT. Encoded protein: CASSSGNTDTQYF.

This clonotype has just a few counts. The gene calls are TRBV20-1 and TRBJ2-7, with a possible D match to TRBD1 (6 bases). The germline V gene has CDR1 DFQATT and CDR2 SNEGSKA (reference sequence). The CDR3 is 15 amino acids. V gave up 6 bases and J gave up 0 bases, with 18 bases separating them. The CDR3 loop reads CSARGRDNPSYEQYF. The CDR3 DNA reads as TGCAGTGCCCGAGGCCGGGACAACCCCTCCTACGAGCAGTACTTC.

CDR3 region: CASSSYGGAEETQYF. The CDR3 region has the DNA TGTGCCAGCAGTTCCTACGGGGGGGCCGAAGAGACCCAGTACTTC. The V call is TRBV6-5, the J call TRBJ2-5; 8 bases are shared with TRBD2. The CDR3 length is 15 residues. Trimming removed 4 bases from V and 3 bases from J; junction bases left unmatched: 7. Germline V lookup: CDR1 MNHEY, CDR2 SVGAGI.

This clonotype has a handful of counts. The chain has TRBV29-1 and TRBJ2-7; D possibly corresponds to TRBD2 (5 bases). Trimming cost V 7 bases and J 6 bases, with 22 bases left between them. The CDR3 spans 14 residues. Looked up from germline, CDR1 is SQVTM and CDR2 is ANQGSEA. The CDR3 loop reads CSAAEAILLGEQYF. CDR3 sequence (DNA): TGCAGCGCCGCGGAGGCGATTCTTCTGGGCGAGCAGTACTTC.

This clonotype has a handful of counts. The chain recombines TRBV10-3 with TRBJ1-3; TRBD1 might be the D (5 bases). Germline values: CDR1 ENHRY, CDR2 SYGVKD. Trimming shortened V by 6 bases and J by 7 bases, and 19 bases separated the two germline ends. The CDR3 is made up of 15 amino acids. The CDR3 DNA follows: TGTGCCATCAGGGAGCCCGGGGTTAACAGGAACACCATATATTTT. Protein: CAIREPGVNRNTIYF.

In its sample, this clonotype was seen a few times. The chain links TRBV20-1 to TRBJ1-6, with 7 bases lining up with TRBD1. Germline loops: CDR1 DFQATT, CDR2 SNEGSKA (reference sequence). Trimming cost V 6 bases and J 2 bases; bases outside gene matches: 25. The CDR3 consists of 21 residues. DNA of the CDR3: TGCAGTGCCCCCCTAGCAGGGTCCCGAGGGGGCGGTTTCGCCTATAATTCACCCCTCCACTTT. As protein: CSAPLAGSRGGGFAYNSPLHF.

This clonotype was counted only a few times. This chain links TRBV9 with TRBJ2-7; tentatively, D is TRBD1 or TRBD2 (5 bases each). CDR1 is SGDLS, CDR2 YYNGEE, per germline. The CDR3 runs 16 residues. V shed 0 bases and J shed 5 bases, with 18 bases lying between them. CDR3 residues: CASSVGVSPQGHEQYF. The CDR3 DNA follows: TGTGCCAGCAGCGTAGGGGTTTCCCCTCAGGGACACGAGCAGTACTTC.